The rows below give T cell receptor beta chains drawn from one sample of a study of T cell repertoires in cytomegalovirus infection. Each CDR3 protein gets one entry after TCRdb re-called the reads with MiXCR. The table has roughly 990,000 distinct CDR3 sequences, less than 40% seen once. Antigens of these TCRs are unknown. Sequencing was performed on cultured CD8+ T cells from PBMCs, taken from culture after CMV antigen stimulation. The source of these receptors is a human donor in good health (CMV status not recorded). Some clones in this sample may be carry-over from other donors' samples. Each CDR3 is given with its conserved first and last residue.

J: TRBJ1-2; V: TRBV12-3/TRBV12-4; CDR3: CASRPSGQGNSGYLFRGYTF
J: TRBJ2-7; V: TRBV6-1; CDR3: CASSEAGGVSSYEQYF
J: TRBJ2-3; V: TRBV10-3; CDR3: CAIRVSSGPTDTQYF
J: TRBJ2-1; V: TRBV7-9; CDR3: CASSHRASYNEQFF
J: TRBJ2-4; V: TRBV28; CDR3: CASNDLGGAKNIQYF
J: TRBJ2-2; V: TRBV6-2/TRBV6-3; CDR3: CATPGRTPGELFF
J: TRBJ1-6; V: TRBV7-2; CDR3: CASRGPGVLKRPLHF
J: TRBJ2-3; V: TRBV3-1; CDR3: CASSQEGSDLISSTDTQYF
J: TRBJ1-2; V: TRBV7-9; CDR3: CASSLAAGRDRGSPRYGYTF
J: TRBJ1-4; V: TRBV12-3/TRBV12-4; CDR3: CASSFLGQRDATNEKLFF
J: TRBJ1-5; V: TRBV19; CDR3: CASMGASPDQPQHF
J: TRBJ1-1; V: TRBV19; CDR3: CASTGGGRNTEAFF
J: TRBJ1-2; V: TRBV7-9; CDR3: CASSWDRAYYGYTF
J: TRBJ2-7; V: TRBV19; CDR3: CASSPGTSGYEQYF
J: TRBJ1-4; V: TRBV6-1; CDR3: CASRATGSTNEKLFF
J: TRBJ1-1; V: TRBV4-2; CDR3: CASSQRTGGDTEAFF
J: TRBJ1-5; V: TRBV14; CDR3: CASSHGAGINQPQHF
J: TRBJ2-5; V: TRBV7-6; CDR3: CASQGAGETQYF
J: TRBJ1-5; V: TRBV20-1; CDR3: CSARAYWEGLAQPQHF
J: TRBJ2-2; V: TRBV6-1; CDR3: CASEAVNTGELFF
J: TRBJ2-3; V: TRBV14; CDR3: CASSLSLANTQYF
J: TRBJ2-3; V: TRBV7-9; CDR3: CASSKSRDRGRTGTDTQYF
J: TRBJ2-2; V: TRBV6-8; CDR3: CASNPPEYTGELFF
J: TRBJ2-7; V: TRBV5-1; CDR3: CASTVFRAGTYEQYF
J: TRBJ2-3; V: TRBV7-6; CDR3: CASSLEVASGGPTDTQYF
J: TRBJ1-2; V: TRBV29-1; CDR3: CSVDPLLTGGDWGYTF
J: TRBJ2-5; V: TRBV2; CDR3: CASSEALGAGNQETQYF
J: TRBJ2-7; V: TRBV3-1; CDR3: CASSQDPAGSYEQYF
J: TRBJ2-3; V: TRBV6-1; CDR3: CASSERSQAVSTDTQYF
J: TRBJ1-5; V: TRBV10-3; CDR3: CAISPTGVGKQPQHF
J: TRBJ2-5; V: TRBV12-5; CDR3: CASGLVIGTGKETQYF
J: TRBJ2-3; V: TRBV11-3; CDR3: CASSVRGDTQYF
J: TRBJ1-4; V: TRBV7-9; CDR3: CASSSALGGPNEKLFF
J: TRBJ2-5; V: TRBV6-5; CDR3: CASSYGGGIQETQYF
J: TRBJ2-3; V: TRBV28; CDR3: CASSLDMATDTQYF
J: TRBJ2-5; V: TRBV6-6; CDR3: CASTFTGGDKETQYF
J: TRBJ2-3; V: TRBV27; CDR3: CASSPRGYTDTQYF
J: TRBJ2-1; V: TRBV9; CDR3: CASSVAPAPYNEQFF
J: TRBJ2-5; V: TRBV6-2/TRBV6-3; CDR3: CASKGTNKETQYF
J: TRBJ1-4; V: TRBV28; CDR3: CASRLLRGPSNEKLFF
J: TRBJ1-2; V: TRBV4-1; CDR3: CASSHPNGYTF
J: TRBJ1-5; V: TRBV12-5; CDR3: CASAPPNQPQHF
J: TRBJ2-5; V: TRBV27; CDR3: CASSLAGTDKTQYF
J: TRBJ2-5; V: TRBV6-2/TRBV6-3; CDR3: CASSYGIATGETQYF
J: TRBJ1-6; V: TRBV5-5; CDR3: CASSLGGFDSPLHF
J: TRBJ1-4; V: TRBV19; CDR3: CASKNEKLFF
J: TRBJ2-1; V: TRBV27; CDR3: CASSGGDAYNEQFF
J: TRBJ1-2; V: TRBV9; CDR3: CASSPLRDGYTF